A single sample is the source of the 8 T cell receptor beta chains below, sequenced in a study of immune heterogeneity within non-small cell lung tumors. As template, the study used bulk tumor genomic DNA at around 590 ng per sample. Multiple widely separated biopsies were taken from each primary tumor at surgery. Surgery that was curative in intent was performed on patients with untreated, newly diagnosed non-small cell lung cancer. Multiplex PCR employing 32 V and 13 J primers generated amplicons of the TCR beta CDR3. A single record per CDR3 protein comes from TCRdb applying MiXCR to the multiplex PCR reads. Seen here are around 3,500 distinct CDR3 sequences, roughly 27% observed once, and the top ten hold roughly 12%. The sequenced sample was lung tumor tissue. The receptors shown here come from a man in his 60s with non-small cell lung cancer.

The genes are TRBV20-1 and TRBJ2-7; the match to TRBD1 covers 10 bases. Germline V gene lookup returns CDR1 DFQATT and CDR2 SNEGSKA (reference sequence). V gave up 1 base and J gave up 6 bases; unmatched junction bases: 6. There are 14 residues in the CDR3. CDR3 sequence reads: CSARVATGGREQYF. CDR3 sequence (DNA): TGCAGTGCTAGAGTTGCGACAGGGGGCCGCGAGCAGTACTTC.

This clonotype was observed a single time. The J gene is TRBJ2-3, the V gene TRBV15; 8 nucleotides agree with TRBD1. This CDR3 is built from 20 residues. CDR1 is LNHNV, CDR2 YYDKDF, per germline (reference sequence). The junction had 16 bases not matched to a gene; V was cut back by 0 bases and J by 2 bases. The CDR3 DNA sequence: TGTGCCACCAGCAGAGATCTAGGGGTGACAGGGGCGGTTGTCACAGATACGCAGTATTTT. This codes for CATSRDLGVTGAVVTDTQYF.

This chain connects TRBV19 to TRBJ2-1; 7 bases match TRBD2. Germline V gene lookup returns CDR1 LNHDA and CDR2 SQIVND (reference sequence). Trimming removed 0 bases from V and 1 base from J; junction bases left unmatched: 3. This CDR3 region has 16 residues. The CDR3 DNA reads TGTGCCAGTAGTATAGATGGCGGGAGTTCCTACAATGAGCAGTTCTTC. It translates to CASSIDGGSSYNEQFF. Together with reference TRBV19 and TRBJ2-1, the CDR3 gives the full variable domain: DGGITQSPKYLFRKEGQNVTLSCEQNLNHDAMYWYRQDPGQGLRLIYYSQIVNDFQKGDIAEGYSVSREKKESFPLTVTSAQKNPTAFYLCASSIDGGSSYNEQFFGPGTRLTVL.

This clonotype was counted between two and nine times. The V call is TRBV6-1, the J call TRBJ2-1, with TRBD2 matching 10 bases. CDR3 length: 19 amino acids. Per germline, CDR1 MNHNS and CDR2 SASEGT. Losses at the gene ends were 5 bases for V and 9 bases for J; bases not matched to a gene: 22. In DNA form, the CDR3 reads TGTGCCAGCAGTCGGGACGGGCCTGGGATAGCGGGAGGCCCGGGTGAGCAGTTCTTC. This codes for CASSRDGPGIAGGPGEQFF.

In this sample, this clonotype turned up a few times. The V call is TRBV10-1, the J call TRBJ2-1, with TRBD2 matching over 10 bases. CDR1 and CDR2 from the germline V gene are WNHNN and SYGVQD (reference sequence). The junction had 6 bases not matched to a gene; V was cut back by 0 bases and J by 7 bases. CDR3 size: 16 residues. CDR3 DNA: TGCGCCAGCAGTGAGTCTCTAGCGGGAGAAAGAAATGAGCAGTTCTTC. Encoded protein: CASSESLAGERNEQFF.

On this clonotype: This may be a read error: a much more frequent sequence differs by one nucleotide. V usage is TRBV20-1 and J usage is TRBJ1-2; possibly TRBD1 for D (6 bases). Between the trimmed V and J ends, which lost 1 base and 6 bases, there was a span of 12 bases. The germline gives CDR1 DFQATT, CDR2 SNEGSKA (reference sequence). The CDR3 contains 13 residues. CDR3 protein: CSARATGMDGYTF. CDR3 coding DNA: TGCAGTGCTAGAGCCACAGGGATGGATGGCTACACCTTC.

By sample fraction, this clonotype is medium-sized. The V and J genes are TRBV29-1 and TRBJ2-7; 7 bases agree with TRBD1. This CDR3 has 14 residues. Germline-derived CDR1 and CDR2 are SQVTM and ANQGSEA. With 7 bases clipped from V and 3 bases from J, the junction kept 12 bases outside the gene matches. CDR3 DNA: TGCAGCGCCAGCCCTGACAGGGACGGCTACGAGCAGTACTTC. Translated: CSASPDRDGYEQYF.

Relative to its sample, this clonotype is medium-sized. The V gene is TRBV6-1, the J gene TRBJ2-6, with no clear D. Trimming left V 2 bases short and J 2 bases short, with 7 bases between. The CDR3 totals 15 residues. Germline CDR1 MNHNS, CDR2 SASEGT. The CDR3 DNA reads as TGTGCCAGCAGTGAATTAAGGACTGGGGCCAACGTCCTGACTTTC. Its translation: CASSELRTGANVLTF.